These 25 T cell receptor beta chains were sequenced from one sample in a study of blood T cell repertoires in COVID-19. Here immunoSEQ multiplex PCR was the method, and the copy in TCRdb shows in-frame clones only, minus some. The sample has under 250,000 clones; 75% to 90% are singletons. Sequenced sample: PBMCs or T cells enriched from blood (not recorded which). The receptor source for this set is a woman in her twenties or thirties who had been exposed to COVID-19.

The V and J genes are TRBV7-9 and TRBJ2-7, with D possibly TRBD2 on 6 matching bases. V lost 2 bases, J lost 7 bases, and 24 bases lay in between. CDR3 size: 17 residues. CDR1 and CDR2 from the germline V gene are SEHNR and FQNEAQ (reference sequence). CDR3 bases: TGTGCCAGCAGCTTATATGTTCTGGGTGGACGGCGGGATGAGCAGTACTTC. Translating it yields CASSLYVLGGRRDEQYF.

V usage is TRBV12-5 and J usage is TRBJ2-1, with D unresolved. The CDR3 consists of 14 residues. Trimming removed 1 base from V and 8 bases from J, with 12 bases in between. CDR1 and CDR2 (germline): LGHNT, FRNRAP. The CDR3 here is CASGLGPGADEQFF. The CDR3 nucleotides read TGTGCTAGTGGTTTGGGACCCGGAGCCGATGAGCAGTTCTTC.

The rearrangement uses TRBV7-5 and TRBJ2-4; the table's D call, TRBD2, has no DNA check behind it. TRBV7-5 is termed a pseudogene. This CDR3 has 19 amino acids. For the CDR3, the DNA is TGTGTCAGAAGCAGAGTGGGGACTAGCGGTCGGCTAGCCAAAAACATTCAGTACTTC. Translated, it gives CVRSRVGTSGRLAKNIQYF.

In its sample, this clone was seen once. The chain's CDR3 is CASSPLAGDGNEQFF. The CDR3 DNA sequence: TGTGCCAGCAGCCCACTAGCGGGAGATGGCAATGAGCAGTTCTTC. The V gene is TRBV7-9, the J gene TRBJ2-1; 11 positions match TRBD2. Per germline, CDR1 SEHNR and CDR2 FQNEAQ (reference sequence). After removal of 5 bases from V and 6 bases from J, the junction contained 6 bases not matched to a gene. The CDR3 consists of 15 residues.

V usage is TRBV5-1 and J usage is TRBJ2-1; 9 bases are a match to TRBD1. The CDR3 runs to 16 residues. Per germline, CDR1 SGHRS and CDR2 YFSETQ. The J segment lost 4 bases and the V segment lost 2 bases, leaving 7 bases of the junction unmatched. The CDR3 sequence: CASSFFGTGLYNEQFF. CDR3 DNA: TGCGCCAGCAGCTTCTTCGGGACAGGGCTTTACAATGAGCAGTTCTTC.

The rearrangement uses TRBV5-6 and TRBJ2-7; 7 positions agree with TRBD1. The germline gives CDR1 SGHDT, CDR2 YYEEEE. This CDR3 is built from 14 residues. V was clipped by 6 bases and J by 2 bases; unmatched bases: 8. CDR3 sequence: CASNFNRGAYEQYF. In nucleotides, the CDR3 is TGTGCCAGCAACTTCAACAGGGGAGCCTACGAGCAGTACTTC.

The chain couples TRBV19 to TRBJ2-5; no definite D call. Germline assignment: CDR1 LNHDA and CDR2 SQIVND (reference sequence). This CDR3 is built from 14 residues. Deletions cut 0 bases from V and 1 base from J, with 6 bases between. Here the CDR3 reads CASSIDAGQETQYF. The CDR3, as DNA: TGTGCCAGTAGTATAGATGCAGGCCAAGAGACCCAGTACTTC. Supplemented by reference TRBV19 and TRBJ2-5, the full variable domain reads DGGITQSPKYLFRKEGQNVTLSCEQNLNHDAMYWYRQDPGQGLRLIYYSQIVNDFQKGDIAEGYSVSREKKESFPLTVTSAQKNPTAFYLCASSIDAGQETQYFGPGTRLLVL.

This rearrangement joins TRBV4-2 to TRBJ2-5; 15 nucleotides align to TRBD2. Germline V gene data show CDR1 as LGHNA and CDR2 as YNFKEQ. The CDR3 covers 19 residues. The trim removed 4 bases at V and 5 bases at J, leaving 14 bases unmatched. The CDR3 loop reads CASSLGLAGGPMGRETQYF. The CDR3 DNA sequence: TGTGCCAGCAGCCTCGGACTAGCGGGAGGGCCGATGGGTCGGGAGACCCAGTACTTC.

This chain links TRBV6-6 with TRBJ2-7; D not resolved. The V gene lost 2 bases and the J gene lost 7 bases, with 15 bases spanning the gap. CDR1 and CDR2 from the germline V gene are MNHNY and SVGAGI (reference sequence). The CDR3 is 14 residues long. CDR3 residues: CASSYLRSLREQYF. CDR3 coding DNA: TGTGCCAGCAGTTACCTCCGGTCCTTGAGAGAGCAGTACTTC.

The count of this clone is one. The chain carries TRBV5-4 and TRBJ1-2, with D possibly TRBD1 on 5 matching bases. Looked up from germline, CDR1 is SGHNT and CDR2 is YYREEE (reference sequence). Trimming took off 4 bases at V and 4 bases at J, with 23 bases between the two ends. The CDR3 spans 17 residues. The CDR3 DNA reads TGTGCCAGCAGCGAGGGAGGCCTAAGGCGGGGCCTCTATGGCTACACCTTC. It specifies CASSEGGLRRGLYGYTF. The entire variable domain, with the rest obtained from reference TRBV5-4 and TRBJ1-2, is as follows: ETGVTQSPTHLIKTRGQQVTLRCSSQSGHNTVSWYQQALGQGPQFIFQYYREEENGRGNFPPRFSGLQFPNYSSELNVNALELDDSALYLCASSEGGLRRGLYGYTFGSGTRLTVV.

V gene TRBV5-1 combines with J gene TRBJ1-3, with TRBD1 identical over 9 bases. Trimming removed 1 base from V and 8 bases from J; junction bases left unmatched: 10. The CDR3 sequence is 16 residues long. CDR1 is SGHRS, CDR2 YFSETQ, per germline. The CDR3 reads CASSLTGGDLSDTIYF. In DNA form, the CDR3 reads TGCGCCAGCAGCTTGACAGGGGGCGACTTATCGGACACCATATATTTT.

This chain uses TRBV28 with TRBJ2-5; D gene ambiguous. Trimming shortened V by 1 base and J by 7 bases, and 16 bases separated the two germline ends. This CDR3 has 15 amino acids. The germline V gene encodes CDR1 MDHEN and CDR2 SYDVKM. In nucleotides, the CDR3 is TGTGCCAGCAGTTTATCGCGGTTCGCGGAAAGGACCCAGTACTTC. Its translation: CASSLSRFAERTQYF.

V gene TRBV20-1 combines with J gene TRBJ1-2; 9 nucleotides agree with TRBD1. The CDR3 has 24 amino acids. Germline lookup yields CDR1 DFQATT and CDR2 SNEGSKA (reference sequence). V trimming: 3 bases; J trimming: 4 bases; junction bases outside the gene matches: 36. The CDR3 nucleotides are TGCAGTGCTAGTTCACTGGGGCGGGACAGGGACAAAAGGGGCTCCCAGCCGGATTTCTATGGCTACACCTTC. Translated, it gives CSASSLGRDRDKRGSQPDFYGYTF.

The genes are TRBV2 and TRBJ2-3; D gene ambiguous. CDR3 length: 13 amino acids. Trimming removed 5 bases at V and 4 bases at J, with 10 bases between. Germline CDR1 is SNHLY and CDR2 is FYNNEI. CDR3 protein: CASSPSNADTQYF. The CDR3 DNA reads TGTGCCAGCAGTCCTTCTAATGCAGATACGCAGTATTTT. The full variable domain, its missing parts supplied by reference TRBV2 and TRBJ2-3, is EPEVTQTPSHQVTQMGQEVILRCVPISNHLYFYWYRQILGQKVEFLVSFYNNEISEKSEIFDDQFSVERPDGSNFTLKIRSTKLEDSAMYFCASSPSNADTQYFGPGTRLTVL.

This chain uses TRBV7-6 with TRBJ2-3; D is perhaps TRBD1 (7 bases). Trimming left V 3 bases short and J 2 bases short, with 12 bases between. CDR1 is SGHVS, CDR2 FNYEAQ, per germline. The CDR3 sequence is 15 residues long. The chain's CDR3 is CASSFAGQNTDTQYF. CDR3 coding DNA: TGTGCCAGCAGCTTTGCGGGACAGAACACAGATACGCAGTATTTT.

CDR3 sequence (DNA): TGTGCCAGCAGCGTAGAAGCGGGACAAGAGACCCAGTACTTC. Translating gives CASSVEAGQETQYF. The V call is TRBV9, the J call TRBJ2-5; 7 positions agree with TRBD2. V dropped 0 bases and J dropped 2; count of bases not matched to a gene: 1. This CDR3 is built from 14 residues. Germline values: CDR1 SGDLS, CDR2 YYNGEE.

The chain couples TRBV2 to TRBJ1-2; D unresolved. Per germline, CDR1 SNHLY and CDR2 FYNNEI. V was clipped by 4 bases and J by 8 bases, with 14 bases between them. The CDR3 has 13 residues. The CDR3 is CASSVDRSQGYTF. DNA for the CDR3: TGTGCCAGCAGTGTCGATCGCTCACAGGGCTACACCTTC.

This clone has just one count. This rearrangement joins TRBV7-9 to TRBJ1-1; no clear D gene. The CDR3 has 12 amino acids. The ends were cut back, 1 base at V and 11 bases at J, with 11 bases in the middle. Germline-derived CDR1 and CDR2 are SEHNR and FQNEAQ (reference sequence). The CDR3: CASSLEIQRAFF. CDR3 nucleotide sequence: TGTGCCAGCAGCTTAGAAATTCAGCGGGCTTTCTTT.

The chain combines TRBV19 with TRBJ1-1; D gene uncertain. Germline CDR1 is LNHDA and CDR2 is SQIVND (reference sequence). The germline V and J ends were trimmed by 7 bases and 6 bases, with 24 bases remaining between them. The CDR3 length is 16 residues. The CDR3 DNA is TGTGCCAGTACCAAATACCCCGCGGTCCGGTTCGCTGAAGCTTTCTTT. Translation gives CASTKYPAVRFAEAFF.

The CDR3, as DNA: TGTGCCAGCAGCTCGACAGGGATTAATGGCTACACCTTC. This sequence encodes CASSSTGINGYTF. The chain employs TRBV5-4 and TRBJ1-2; 7 bases are shared with TRBD1. The CDR3 extends over 13 amino acids. Germline CDR1 SGHNT, CDR2 YYREEE (reference sequence). The V segment lost 3 bases and the J segment 6 bases; nucleotides outside the gene matches: 5.

The V call is TRBV5-4, the J call TRBJ2-7; 9 bases align to TRBD2. J lost 0 bases, V lost 0 bases, and 4 bases had no gene match. From germline, CDR1 is SGHNT and CDR2 YYREEE (reference sequence). This CDR3 comprises 16 residues. DNA of the CDR3: TGTGCCAGCAGCTTGGGACTAGCGGTGAGCTCCTACGAGCAGTACTTC. Translating it yields CASSLGLAVSSYEQYF.

This clone was picked up a small number of times. This chain links TRBV12-3 or TRBV12-4 with TRBJ1-4; possible D gene TRBD1, 6 bases. Trimming removed 6 bases from V and 7 bases from J, with 12 bases in between. This CDR3 is 13 amino acids long. This chain's CDR3 is CASSYSTGEKLFF. CDR3 DNA: TGTGCCAGCAGCTACTCGACAGGTGAAAAACTGTTTTTT.

The rearrangement uses TRBV29-1 and TRBJ2-7; TRBD1 matches 7 bases. This CDR3 contains 14 residues. CDR1 is SQVTM, CDR2 ANQGSEA, per germline. The junction had 18 bases not matched to a gene; V was cut back by 6 bases and J by 10 bases. The CDR3 nucleotides read TGCAGCGTCCTTGCGACAGGGTCCACTTGGGAACAGTACTTC. Protein product: CSVLATGSTWEQYF.

This rearrangement joins TRBV11-2 to TRBJ1-2, with 8 positions matching TRBD1. Germline assignment: CDR1 SGHAT and CDR2 FQNNGV. The CDR3 contains 17 residues. J was trimmed by 4 bases and V by 5 bases; bases with no gene match: 15. CDR3 in amino acids: CASSQGGTGDLVYGYTF. The CDR3 nucleotides are TGTGCCAGCAGCCAGGGGGGGACAGGCGACTTAGTCTATGGCTACACCTTC.

The chain combines TRBV30 with TRBJ1-5, with TRBD1 matching over 7 bases. This CDR3 comprises 13 residues. Trimming took 1 base from V and 7 from J; bases not matched to a gene: 4. Germline V gene sequence: CDR1 GTSNPN, CDR2 SVGIG (reference sequence). The CDR3 loop is CAWSALGGQPQHF. The CDR3 DNA follows: TGTGCCTGGAGTGCCCTAGGGGGCCAGCCCCAGCATTTT.